This T cell receptor (beta chain) appears in the sequencing data of a study of control samples from healthy donors and cancer patients. This clone showed up just a few times. The data were produced by immunoSEQ multiplex PCR, yet TCRdb's version contains in-frame clones alone and is incomplete. The data contain about 120,000 clones, 93% of them singletons. Sequencing input: blood. The origin of this receptor is a man aged 25-40 years in good health.

The CDR3 coding sequence is TGTGCCATCAGTGATGGGGCGTCTAACACAGATACGCAGTATTTT. Translated, it gives CAISDGASNTDTQYF. The chain carries TRBV10-3 and TRBJ2-3; a weak D match, TRBD1 (5 bases). The CDR3 consists of 15 residues. V was clipped by 3 bases and J by 2 bases, with 12 bases between them. Germline CDR1 reads ENHRY; CDR2 reads SYGVKD.